This T cell receptor beta chain came from a study of cytomegalovirus exposure and HLA in healthy donors. The study ran its PCR with 60 Vbeta and 13 Jbeta primers. Repertoires were generated with immunoSEQ multiplex PCR, while TCRdb's copy carries only in-frame clones and drops some. The sample includes 110,000 to 150,000 clones, about four fifths of them seen just once. This clone occurred a few times. The sequencing input was PBMCs. The origin of this receptor is a young man in good health and CMV-seronegative.

This CDR3 reads CASTGRAGGPEAGELFF. The CDR3 DNA reads TGCGCCAGTACCGGTAGAGCGGGAGGACCTGAGGCCGGGGAGCTGTTTTTT. The V gene is TRBV5-1, the J gene TRBJ2-2; 9 bases are shared with TRBD2. The V segment lost 8 bases and the J segment 6 bases; nucleotides outside the gene matches: 17. The CDR3 totals 17 residues. Germline CDR1 reads SGHRS; CDR2 reads YFSETQ.